This TCR beta chain was profiled in a study of cytomegalovirus exposure and HLA in healthy donors. Overall study context: Tens of millions of unique TCR sequences came from HLA-typed donors in an early release.

The V end was cut by 1 base, the J end by 5 bases, with 5 bases between. Germline loops: CDR1 SGHVS, CDR2 FNYEAQ. The CDR3 has 12 amino acids. The PCR made use of 60 Vbeta and 13 Jbeta primers. The assay was immunoSEQ multiplex PCR, and TCRdb's table has in-frame clones only and misses some. The data show around 81,000 clones, roughly 60% seen once. Study conclusions and caveats: An analysis done earlier found most TCR beta V segments productive about 90% or about 30% of the time.

Details on this clone: Its antigen is unknown.

This receptor was identified in a man aged 25 to 40 in good health and CMV-seropositive. The rearrangement links TRBV7-6 to TRBJ2-5; the D is unclear. Sequenced input: PBMCs. In nucleotides, the CDR3 is TGTGCCAGCAGCTTAGGTAGCGAGACCCAGTACTTC. Its protein is CASSLGSETQYF.